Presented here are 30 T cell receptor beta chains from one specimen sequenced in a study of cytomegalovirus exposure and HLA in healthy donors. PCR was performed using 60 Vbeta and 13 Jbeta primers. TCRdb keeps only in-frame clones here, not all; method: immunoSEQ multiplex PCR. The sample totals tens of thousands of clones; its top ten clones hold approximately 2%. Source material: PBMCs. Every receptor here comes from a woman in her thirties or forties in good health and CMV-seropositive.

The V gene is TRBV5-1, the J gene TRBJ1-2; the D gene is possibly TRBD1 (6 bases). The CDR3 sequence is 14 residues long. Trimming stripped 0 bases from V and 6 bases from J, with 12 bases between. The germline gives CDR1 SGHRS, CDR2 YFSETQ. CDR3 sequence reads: CASSLAAPGDGYTF. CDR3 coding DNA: TGCGCCAGCAGCTTGGCCGCGCCAGGGGATGGCTACACCTTC.

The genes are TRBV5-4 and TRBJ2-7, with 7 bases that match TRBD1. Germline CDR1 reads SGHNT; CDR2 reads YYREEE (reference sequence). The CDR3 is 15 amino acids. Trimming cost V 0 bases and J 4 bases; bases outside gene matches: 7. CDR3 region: CASSLEVGGRYEQYF. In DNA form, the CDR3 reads TGTGCCAGCAGCTTGGAAGTAGGGGGCCGTTACGAGCAGTACTTC.

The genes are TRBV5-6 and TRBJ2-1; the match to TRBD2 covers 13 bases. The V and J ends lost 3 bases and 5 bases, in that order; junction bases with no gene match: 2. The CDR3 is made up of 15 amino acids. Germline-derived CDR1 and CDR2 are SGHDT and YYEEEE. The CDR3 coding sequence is TGTGCCAGCAGCTCGGGACTAGCGGGGAACAATGAGCAGTTCTTC. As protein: CASSSGLAGNNEQFF.

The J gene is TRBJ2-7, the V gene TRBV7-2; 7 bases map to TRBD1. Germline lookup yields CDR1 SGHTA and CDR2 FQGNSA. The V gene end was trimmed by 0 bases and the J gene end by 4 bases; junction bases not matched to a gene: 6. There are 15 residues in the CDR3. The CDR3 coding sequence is TGTGCCAGCAGCTTAGCAGGGGGCAGTTTATACGAGCAGTACTTC. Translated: CASSLAGGSLYEQYF.

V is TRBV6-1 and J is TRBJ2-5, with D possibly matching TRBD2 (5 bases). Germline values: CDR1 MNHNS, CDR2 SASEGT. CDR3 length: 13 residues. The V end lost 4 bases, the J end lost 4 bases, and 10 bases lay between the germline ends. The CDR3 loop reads CASSGGRGETQYF. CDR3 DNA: TGTGCCAGCAGTGGAGGGAGAGGAGAGACCCAGTACTTC.

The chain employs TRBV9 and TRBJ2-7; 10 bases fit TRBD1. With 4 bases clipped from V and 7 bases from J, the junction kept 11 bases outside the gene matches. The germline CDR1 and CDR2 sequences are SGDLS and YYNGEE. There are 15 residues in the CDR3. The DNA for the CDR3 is TGTGCCAGCAGCCCGACAGGGGGCTTAGTGGGGGAGCAGTACTTC. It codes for CASSPTGGLVGEQYF. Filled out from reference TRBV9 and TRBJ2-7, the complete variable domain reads DSGVTQTPKHLITATGQRVTLRCSPRSGDLSVYWYQQSLDQGLQFLIQYYNGEERAKGNILERFSAQQFPDLHSELNLSSLELGDSALYFCASSPTGGLVGEQYFGPGTRLTVT.

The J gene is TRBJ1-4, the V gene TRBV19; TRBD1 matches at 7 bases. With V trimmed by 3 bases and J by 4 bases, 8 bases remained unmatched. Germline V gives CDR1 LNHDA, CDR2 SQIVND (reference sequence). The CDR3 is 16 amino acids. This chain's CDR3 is CASSIWGQTNNEKLFF. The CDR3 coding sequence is TGTGCCAGTAGTATCTGGGGACAGACGAATAATGAAAAACTGTTTTTT.

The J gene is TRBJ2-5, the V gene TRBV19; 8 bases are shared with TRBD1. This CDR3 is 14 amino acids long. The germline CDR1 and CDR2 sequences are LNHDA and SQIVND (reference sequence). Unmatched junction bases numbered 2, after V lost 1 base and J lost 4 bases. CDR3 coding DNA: TGTGCCAGTAGTATAGGGCAGGGGGCAGAGACCCAGTACTTC. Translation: CASSIGQGAETQYF.

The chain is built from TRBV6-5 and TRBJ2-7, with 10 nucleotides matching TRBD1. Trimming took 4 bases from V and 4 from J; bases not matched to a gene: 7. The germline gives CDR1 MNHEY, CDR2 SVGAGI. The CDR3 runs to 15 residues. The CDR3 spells CASSSPGQGRYEQYF. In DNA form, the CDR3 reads TGTGCCAGCAGTTCTCCGGGACAGGGGCGGTACGAGCAGTACTTC.

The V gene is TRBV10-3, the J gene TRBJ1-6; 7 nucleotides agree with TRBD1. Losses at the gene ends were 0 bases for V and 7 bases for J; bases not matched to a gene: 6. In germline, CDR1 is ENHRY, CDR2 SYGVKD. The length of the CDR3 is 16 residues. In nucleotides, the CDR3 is TGTGCCATCAGTGAGTCGACAGGGTACAGGAATTCACCCCTCCACTTT. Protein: CAISESTGYRNSPLHF.

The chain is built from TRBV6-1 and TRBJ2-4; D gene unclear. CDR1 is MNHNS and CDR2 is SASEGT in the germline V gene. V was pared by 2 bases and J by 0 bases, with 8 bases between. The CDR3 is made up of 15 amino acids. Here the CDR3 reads CASSEMAPAKNIQYF. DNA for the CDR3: TGTGCCAGCAGTGAAATGGCACCAGCCAAAAACATTCAGTACTTC.

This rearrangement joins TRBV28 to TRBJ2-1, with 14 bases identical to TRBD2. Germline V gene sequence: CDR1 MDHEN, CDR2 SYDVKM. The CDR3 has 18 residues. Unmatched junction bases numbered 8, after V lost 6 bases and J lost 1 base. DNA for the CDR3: TGTGCCAGCAGGCCCGGGACTAGCGGGAGAAGATCCTACAATGAGCAGTTCTTC. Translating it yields CASRPGTSGRRSYNEQFF.

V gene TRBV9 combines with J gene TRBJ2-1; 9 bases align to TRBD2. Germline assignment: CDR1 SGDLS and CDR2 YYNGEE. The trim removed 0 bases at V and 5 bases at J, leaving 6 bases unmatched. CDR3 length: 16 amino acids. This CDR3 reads CASSVGPAGGDNEQFF. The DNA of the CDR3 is TGTGCCAGCAGCGTAGGTCCAGCGGGGGGCGACAATGAGCAGTTCTTC.

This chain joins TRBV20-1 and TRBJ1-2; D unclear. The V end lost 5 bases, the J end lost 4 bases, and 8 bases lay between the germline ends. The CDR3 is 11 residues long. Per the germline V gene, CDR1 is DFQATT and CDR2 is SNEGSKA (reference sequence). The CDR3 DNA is TGCAGTGCTTCGACATCCTATGGCTACACCTTC. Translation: CSASTSYGYTF.

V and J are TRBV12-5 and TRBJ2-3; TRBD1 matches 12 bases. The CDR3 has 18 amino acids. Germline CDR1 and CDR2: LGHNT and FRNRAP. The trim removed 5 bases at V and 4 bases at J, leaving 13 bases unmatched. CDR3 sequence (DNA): TGTGCTAGTGGTACCACGCGGGGGACAGGGGGCGCGTCAGATACGCAGTATTTT. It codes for CASGTTRGTGGASDTQYF.

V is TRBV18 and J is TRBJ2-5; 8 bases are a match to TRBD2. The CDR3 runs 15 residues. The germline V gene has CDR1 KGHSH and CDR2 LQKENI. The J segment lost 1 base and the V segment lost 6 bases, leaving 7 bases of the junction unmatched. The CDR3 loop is CASSRGGRAQETQYF. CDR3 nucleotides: TGTGCCAGCTCCCGGGGGGGGAGGGCCCAAGAGACCCAGTACTTC. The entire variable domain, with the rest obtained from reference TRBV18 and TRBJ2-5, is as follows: NAGVMQNPRHLVRRRGQEARLRCSPMKGHSHVYWYRQLPEEGLKFMVYLQKENIIDESGMPKERFSAEFPKEGPSILRIQQVVRGDSAAYFCASSRGGRAQETQYFGPGTRLLVL.

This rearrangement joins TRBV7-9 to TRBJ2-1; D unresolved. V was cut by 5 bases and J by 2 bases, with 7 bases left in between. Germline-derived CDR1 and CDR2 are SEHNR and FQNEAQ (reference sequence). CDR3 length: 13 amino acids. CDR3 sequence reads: CASSPSPYNEQFF. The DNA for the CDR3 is TGTGCCAGCAGCCCTTCCCCCTACAATGAGCAGTTCTTC.

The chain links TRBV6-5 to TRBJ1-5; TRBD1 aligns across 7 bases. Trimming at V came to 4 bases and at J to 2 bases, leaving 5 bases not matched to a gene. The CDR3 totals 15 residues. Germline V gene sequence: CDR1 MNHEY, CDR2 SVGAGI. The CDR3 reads CASSSMTGRNQPQHF. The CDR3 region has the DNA TGTGCCAGCAGTTCCATGACAGGGCGCAATCAGCCCCAGCATTTT.

This CDR3 is CASSLRGQNSPLHF. The DNA of the CDR3 is TGTGCCAGCAGTTTGCGAGGACAGAATTCACCCCTCCACTTT. The chain combines TRBV28 with TRBJ1-6, with D tentatively TRBD1 (6 bases). This CDR3 is built from 14 residues. The germline CDR1 and CDR2 sequences are MDHEN and SYDVKM. V lost 3 bases, J lost 7 bases, and 10 bases lay in between.

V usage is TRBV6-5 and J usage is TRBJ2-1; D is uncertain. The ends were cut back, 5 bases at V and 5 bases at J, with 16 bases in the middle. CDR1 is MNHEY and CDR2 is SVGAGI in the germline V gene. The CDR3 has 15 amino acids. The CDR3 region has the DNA TGTGCCAGCAGTACCGAGTCCCCGCTCAACAATGAGCAGTTCTTC. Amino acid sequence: CASSTESPLNNEQFF.

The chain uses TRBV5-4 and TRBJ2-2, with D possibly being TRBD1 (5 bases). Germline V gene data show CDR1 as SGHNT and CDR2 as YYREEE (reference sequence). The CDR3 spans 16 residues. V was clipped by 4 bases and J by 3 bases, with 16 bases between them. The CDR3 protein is CASSLGGRGDTGELFF. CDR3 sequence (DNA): TGTGCCAGCAGCCTGGGTGGAAGGGGTGACACCGGGGAGCTGTTTTTT.

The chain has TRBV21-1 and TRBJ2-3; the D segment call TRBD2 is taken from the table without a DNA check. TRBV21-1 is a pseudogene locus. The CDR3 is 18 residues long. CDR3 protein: CASTMGLAGLGSTDTQYF. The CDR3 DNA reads TGTGCCAGCACCATGGGACTAGCGGGCCTTGGATCCACAGATACGCAGTATTTT.

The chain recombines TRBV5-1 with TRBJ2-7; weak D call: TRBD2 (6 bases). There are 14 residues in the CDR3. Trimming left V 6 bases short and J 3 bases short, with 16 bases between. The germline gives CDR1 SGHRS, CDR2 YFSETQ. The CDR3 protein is CASTHPGSGYEQYF. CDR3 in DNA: TGCGCCAGCACCCACCCGGGTAGCGGCTACGAGCAGTACTTC.

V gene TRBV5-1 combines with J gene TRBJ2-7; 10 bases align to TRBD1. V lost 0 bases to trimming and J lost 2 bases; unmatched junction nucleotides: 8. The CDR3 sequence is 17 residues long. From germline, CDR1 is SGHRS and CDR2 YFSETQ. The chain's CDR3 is CASSLGIRDRGTYEQYF. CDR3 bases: TGCGCCAGCAGCTTGGGAATCCGGGACAGGGGTACCTACGAGCAGTACTTC.

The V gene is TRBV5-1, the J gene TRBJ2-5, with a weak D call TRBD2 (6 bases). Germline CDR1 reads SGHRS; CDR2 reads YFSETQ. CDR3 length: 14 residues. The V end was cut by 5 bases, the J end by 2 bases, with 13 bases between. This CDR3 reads CASSPRERQETQYF. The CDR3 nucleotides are TGCGCCAGCAGTCCCCGGGAGCGGCAAGAGACCCAGTACTTC. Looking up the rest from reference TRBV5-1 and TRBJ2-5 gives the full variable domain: KAGVTQTPRYLIKTRGQQVTLSCSPISGHRSVSWYQQTPGQGLQFLFEYFSETQRNKGNFPGRFSGRQFSNSRSEMNVSTLELGDSALYLCASSPRERQETQYFGPGTRLLVL.

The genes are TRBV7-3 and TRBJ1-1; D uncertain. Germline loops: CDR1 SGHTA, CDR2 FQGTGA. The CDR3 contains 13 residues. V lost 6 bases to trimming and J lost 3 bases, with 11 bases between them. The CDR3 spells CASSPIRDTEAFF. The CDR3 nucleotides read TGTGCCAGCAGTCCTATCCGGGACACTGAAGCTTTCTTT.

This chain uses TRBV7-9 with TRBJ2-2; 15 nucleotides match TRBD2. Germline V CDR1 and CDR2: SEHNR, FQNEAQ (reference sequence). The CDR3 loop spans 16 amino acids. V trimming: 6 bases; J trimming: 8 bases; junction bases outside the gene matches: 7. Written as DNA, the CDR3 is TGTGCCAGCAGGAACGGACTAGCGGGAGGGTCTGGGGAGCTGTTTTTT. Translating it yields CASRNGLAGGSGELFF.

The CDR3 region has the DNA TGTGCCAGCAGTTTAATCGCGGGAACAACCTACGAGCAGTACTTC. Translation: CASSLIAGTTYEQYF. The chain employs TRBV28 and TRBJ2-7, with a weak D call TRBD2 (6 bases). The germline V gene has CDR1 MDHEN and CDR2 SYDVKM. V was shortened by 2 bases and J by 2 bases, with 13 bases between the two germline ends. The length of the CDR3 is 15 residues.

The CDR3 reads CASGLAGAYNEQFF. Here the CDR3 DNA reads TGTGCCAGCGGACTAGCGGGAGCCTACAATGAGCAGTTCTTC. V gene TRBV9 combines with J gene TRBJ2-1; 13 nucleotides agree with TRBD2. The CDR3 consists of 14 residues. V lost 7 bases, J lost 2 bases, and 0 bases stayed unmatched. Germline CDR1 is SGDLS and CDR2 is YYNGEE.

The CDR3 coding sequence is TGTGCCAGCAGCTTGAGCGGGGGCTCTAGAAGTGAGCAGTACTTC. Translating gives CASSLSGGSRSEQYF. J is TRBJ2-7 and V is TRBV5-6; 8 positions agree with TRBD2. The V gene end was trimmed by 1 base and the J gene end by 7 bases; junction bases not matched to a gene: 10. The CDR3 length is 15 residues. Germline lookup yields CDR1 SGHDT and CDR2 YYEEEE.